The TCR beta chain under discussion was sequenced for a study of response to subunit inactivated influenza vaccine. Study-level findings and limits: Each seasonal influenza vaccination recruits few new T cells, the authors suggested.

This clonotype was recorded a few times. The antigen remains unidentified. TCRdb re-called the RT-PCR reads with MiXCR, one entry per CDR3 protein. The sample has roughly 700,000 distinct CDR3 sequences; approximately 15% are singletons. This receptor was identified in a man over 45 who received an inactivated influenza vaccine. This specimen was PBMCs from blood, taken 14 to 15 days before vaccination.

The CDR3 reads CASSFWRRSTDTQYF. DNA of the CDR3: TGTGCCAGCAGCTTTTGGCGGCGTAGCACAGATACGCAGTATTTT. The chain links TRBV5-6 to TRBJ2-3, with no clear D. Germline CDR1 and CDR2: SGHDT and YYEEEE. The CDR3 spans 15 residues. The germline V and J ends were trimmed by 2 bases and 0 bases, with 10 bases remaining between them. The full variable domain, its missing parts supplied by reference TRBV5-6 and TRBJ2-3, is DAGVTQSPTHLIKTRGQQVTLRCSPKSGHDTVSWYQQALGQGPQFIFQYYEEEERQRGNFPDRFSGHQFPNYSSELNVNALLLGDSALYLCASSFWRRSTDTQYFGPGTRLTVL.